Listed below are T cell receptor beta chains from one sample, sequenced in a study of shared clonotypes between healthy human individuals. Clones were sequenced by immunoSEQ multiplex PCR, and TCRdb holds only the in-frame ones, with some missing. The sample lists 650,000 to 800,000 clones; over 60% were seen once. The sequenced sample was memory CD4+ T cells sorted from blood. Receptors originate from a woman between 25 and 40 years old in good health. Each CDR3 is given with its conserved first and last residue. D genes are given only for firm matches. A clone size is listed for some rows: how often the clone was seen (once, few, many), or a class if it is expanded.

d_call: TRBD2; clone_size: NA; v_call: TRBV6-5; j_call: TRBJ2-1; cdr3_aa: CASSQRAGDYNEQFF; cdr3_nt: TGTGCCAGCAGTCAAAGGGCGGGGGACTACAATGAGCAGTTCTTC
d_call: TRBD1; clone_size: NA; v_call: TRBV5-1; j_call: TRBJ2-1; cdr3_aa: CASSPRQGGRNEQFF; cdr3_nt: TGCGCCAGCAGTCCTCGACAGGGGGGACGGAATGAGCAGTTCTTC
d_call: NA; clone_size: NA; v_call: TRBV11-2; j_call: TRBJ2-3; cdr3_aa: CASSSRLGDTQYF; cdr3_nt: TGTGCCAGCAGCTCGAGACTTGGGGATACGCAGTATTTT
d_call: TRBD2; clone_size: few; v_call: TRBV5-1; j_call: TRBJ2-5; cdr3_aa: CASSAGLAGGGTQYF; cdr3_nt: TGCGCCAGCAGCGCGGGACTAGCGGGAGGGGGGACCCAGTACTTC
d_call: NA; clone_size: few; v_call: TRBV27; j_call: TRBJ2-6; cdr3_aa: CASSSYSSGANVLTF; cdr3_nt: TGTGCCAGCAGTTCGTACAGCTCTGGGGCCAACGTCCTGACTTTC
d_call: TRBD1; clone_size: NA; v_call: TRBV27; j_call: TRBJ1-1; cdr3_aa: CASSQGVDRVSKTEAFF; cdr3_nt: TGTGCCAGCAGTCAAGGGGTCGACAGGGTCTCCAAGACTGAAGCTTTCTTT
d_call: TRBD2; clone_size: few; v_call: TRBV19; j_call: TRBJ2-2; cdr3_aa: CASSIMAGDTGELFF; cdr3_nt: TGTGCCAGTAGTATTATGGCGGGAGACACCGGGGAGCTGTTTTTT
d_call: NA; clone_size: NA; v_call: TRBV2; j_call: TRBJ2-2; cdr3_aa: CASCQQANTGELFF; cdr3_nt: TGTGCCAGTTGCCAGCAAGCTAACACCGGGGAGCTGTTTTTT
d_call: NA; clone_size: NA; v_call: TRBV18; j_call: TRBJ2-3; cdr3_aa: CASSPRLENVPDTQYF; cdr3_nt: TGTGCCAGCTCACCCCGACTAGAAAACGTCCCAGATACGCAGTATTTT
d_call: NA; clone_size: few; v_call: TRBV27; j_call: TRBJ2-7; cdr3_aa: CASSPLGRTYEQYF; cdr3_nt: TGTGCCAGCAGTCCCCTAGGGAGGACCTACGAGCAGTACTTC
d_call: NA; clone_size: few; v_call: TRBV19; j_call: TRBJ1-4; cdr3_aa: CASSIWGVNEKLFF; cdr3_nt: TGTGCCAGTAGTATATGGGGGGTTAATGAAAAACTGTTTTTT
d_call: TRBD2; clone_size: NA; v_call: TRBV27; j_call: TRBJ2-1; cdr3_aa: CASSFSGTSGVYNEQFF; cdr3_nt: TGTGCCAGCAGTTTTTCTGGGACTAGCGGAGTCTACAATGAGCAGTTCTTC
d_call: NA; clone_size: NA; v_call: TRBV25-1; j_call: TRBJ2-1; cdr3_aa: CASRGQNYNEQFF; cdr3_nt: TGTGCCAGCAGAGGACAGAACTACAATGAGCAGTTCTTC
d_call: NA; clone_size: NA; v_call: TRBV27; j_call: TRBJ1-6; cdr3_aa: CASSLERARVNSPLHF; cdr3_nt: TGTGCCAGCAGTTTAGAGAGGGCAAGGGTTAATTCACCCCTCCACTTT
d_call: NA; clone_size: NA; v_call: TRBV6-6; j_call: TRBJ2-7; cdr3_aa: CASSFTRDGEQYF; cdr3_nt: TGTGCCAGCAGTTTTACCAGGGACGGCGAGCAGTACTTC
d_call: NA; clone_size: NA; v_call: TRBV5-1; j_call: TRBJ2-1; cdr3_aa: CASSLETGTTGYNEQFF; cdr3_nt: TGCGCCAGCAGCTTAGAAACCGGGACGACGGGCTACAATGAGCAGTTCTTC
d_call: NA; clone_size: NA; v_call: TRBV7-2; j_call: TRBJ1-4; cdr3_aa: CASSEPGPEKLFF; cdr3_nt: TGTGCCAGCAGCGAACCGGGACCTGAAAAACTGTTTTTT
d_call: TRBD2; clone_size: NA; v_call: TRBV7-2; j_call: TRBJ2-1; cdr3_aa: CASSPRESSYNEQFF; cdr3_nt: TGTGCCAGCAGCCCGCGGGAGAGCTCCTACAATGAGCAGTTCTTC
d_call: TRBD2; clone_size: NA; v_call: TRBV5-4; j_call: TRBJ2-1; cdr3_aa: CASRGTSTNEQFF; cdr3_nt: TGTGCCAGCAGAGGGACTAGTACCAATGAGCAGTTCTTC
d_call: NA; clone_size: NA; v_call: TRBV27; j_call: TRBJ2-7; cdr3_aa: CASSTYSGEQYF; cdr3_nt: TGTGCCAGCAGTACATACAGCGGCGAGCAGTACTTC
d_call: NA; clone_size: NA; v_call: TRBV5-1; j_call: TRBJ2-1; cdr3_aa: CASSPDSTAYNEQFF; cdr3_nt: TGCGCCAGCAGCCCGGACTCTACCGCCTACAATGAGCAGTTCTTC
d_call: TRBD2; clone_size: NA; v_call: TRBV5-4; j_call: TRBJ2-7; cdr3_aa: CASSLLGLAGVGEQYF; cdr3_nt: TGTGCCAGCAGCTTACTGGGACTAGCGGGAGTAGGCGAGCAGTACTTC
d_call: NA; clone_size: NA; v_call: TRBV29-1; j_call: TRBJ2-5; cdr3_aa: CSVEDPGSPRHF; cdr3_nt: TGCAGCGTTGAAGATCCAGGCAGCCCACGACACTTC
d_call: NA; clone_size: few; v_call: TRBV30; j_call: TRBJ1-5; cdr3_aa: CAWSVGGGSNQPQHF; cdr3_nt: TGTGCCTGGAGTGTTGGGGGGGGAAGCAATCAGCCCCAGCATTTT
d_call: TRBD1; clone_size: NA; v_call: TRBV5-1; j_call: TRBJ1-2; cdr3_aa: CASSANGGQGAFYTF; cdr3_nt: TGCGCCAGCAGCGCAAATGGGGGACAGGGGGCGTTCTACACCTTC
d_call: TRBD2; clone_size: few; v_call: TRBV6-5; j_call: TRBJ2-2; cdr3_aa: CASSTLAGVTGELFF; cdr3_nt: TGTGCCAGCAGTACACTAGCGGGAGTCACCGGGGAGCTGTTTTTT
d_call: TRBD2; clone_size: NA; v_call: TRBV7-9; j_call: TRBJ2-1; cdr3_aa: CASSNRLASYNEQFF; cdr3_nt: TGTGCCAGCAGCAATCGACTAGCGTCCTACAATGAGCAGTTCTTC
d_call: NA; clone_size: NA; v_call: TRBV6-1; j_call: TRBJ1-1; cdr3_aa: CASRVTMNTEAFF; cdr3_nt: TGTGCCAGCAGGGTGACCATGAACACTGAAGCTTTCTTT
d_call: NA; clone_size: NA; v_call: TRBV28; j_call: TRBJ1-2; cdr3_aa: CASTVGAHAYGYTF; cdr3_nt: TGTGCCAGCACTGTCGGGGCTCACGCCTATGGCTACACCTTC
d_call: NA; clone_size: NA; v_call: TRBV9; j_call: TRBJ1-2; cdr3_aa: CASSVESGRYGYTF; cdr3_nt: TGTGCCAGCAGCGTAGAATCAGGACGATATGGCTACACCTTC
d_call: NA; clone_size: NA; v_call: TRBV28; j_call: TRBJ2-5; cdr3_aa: CASSLHSEKETQYF; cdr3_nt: TGTGCCAGCAGTTTGCATAGTGAGAAAGAGACCCAGTACTTC
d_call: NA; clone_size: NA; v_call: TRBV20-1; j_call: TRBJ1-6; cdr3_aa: CSAATPPLHF; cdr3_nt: TGCAGTGCAGCAACCCCCCCCCTCCACTTT
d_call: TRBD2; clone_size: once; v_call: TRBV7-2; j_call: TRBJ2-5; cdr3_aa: CASSLGRGSETQYF; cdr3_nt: TGTGCCAGCAGCTTAGGGCGCGGGAGCGAGACCCAGTACTTC
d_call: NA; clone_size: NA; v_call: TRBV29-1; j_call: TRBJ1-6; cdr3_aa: CSVPPGPINSPLHF; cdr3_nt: TGCAGCGTTCCTCCGGGCCCTATCAATTCACCCCTCCACTTT
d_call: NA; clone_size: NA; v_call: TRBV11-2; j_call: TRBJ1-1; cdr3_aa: CASSLDITEAFF; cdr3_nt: TGTGCCAGCAGCTTAGATATTACTGAAGCTTTCTTT
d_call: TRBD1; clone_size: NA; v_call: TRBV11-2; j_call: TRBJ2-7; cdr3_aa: CASSLDLGRGLYEQYF; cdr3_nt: TGTGCCAGCAGCTTAGATCTAGGCAGGGGGCTATACGAGCAGTACTTC
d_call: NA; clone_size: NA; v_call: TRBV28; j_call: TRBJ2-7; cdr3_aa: CASSSPGGTGEQYF; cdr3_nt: TGTGCCAGCAGTTCCCCCGGGGGAACCGGCGAGCAGTACTTC
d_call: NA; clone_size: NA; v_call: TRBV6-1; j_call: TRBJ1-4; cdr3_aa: CASSELAGLINEKLFF; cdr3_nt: TGTGCCAGCAGTGAATTAGCAGGCCTTATTAATGAAAAACTGTTTTTT
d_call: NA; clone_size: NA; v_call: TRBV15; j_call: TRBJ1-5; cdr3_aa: CATSRDLVLDVSNQPQHF; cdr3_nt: TGTGCCACCAGCAGAGATTTAGTTCTGGACGTAAGCAATCAGCCCCAGCATTTT
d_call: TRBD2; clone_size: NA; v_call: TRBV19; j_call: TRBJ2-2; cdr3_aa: CASSAVLAGELFF; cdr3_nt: TGTGCCAGTAGTGCCGTACTAGCGGGGGAGCTGTTTTTT
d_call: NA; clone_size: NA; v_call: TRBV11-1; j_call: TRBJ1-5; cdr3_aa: CASSLGSGQPQHF; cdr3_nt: TGTGCCAGCAGCTTAGGTTCCGGTCAGCCCCAGCATTTT
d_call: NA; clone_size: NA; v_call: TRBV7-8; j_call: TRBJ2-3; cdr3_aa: CASSSSSGLGTDTQYF; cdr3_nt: TGTGCCAGCAGCTCCTCTAGTGGGCTTGGCACAGATACGCAGTATTTT
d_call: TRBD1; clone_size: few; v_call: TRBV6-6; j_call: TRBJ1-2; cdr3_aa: CASSYRQGKNYGYTF; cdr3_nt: TGTGCCAGCAGTTACCGACAGGGGAAAAACTATGGCTACACCTTC
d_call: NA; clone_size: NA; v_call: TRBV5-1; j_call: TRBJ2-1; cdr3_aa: CASSLATSAVYNEQFF; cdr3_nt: TGCGCCAGCAGCTTGGCCACCTCAGCGGTTTACAATGAGCAGTTCTTC
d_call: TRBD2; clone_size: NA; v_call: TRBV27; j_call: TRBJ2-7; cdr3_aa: CASSPYPTGREGNEQYF; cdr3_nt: TGTGCCAGCAGTCCATACCCGACTGGGCGGGAGGGGAACGAGCAGTACTTC
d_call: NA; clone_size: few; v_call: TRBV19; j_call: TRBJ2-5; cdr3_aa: CASSIQGSQETQYF; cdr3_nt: TGTGCCAGTAGTATTCAGGGTTCCCAAGAGACCCAGTACTTC
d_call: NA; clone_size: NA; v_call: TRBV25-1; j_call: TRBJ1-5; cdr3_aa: CASSDQGHSNQPQHF; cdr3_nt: TGTGCCAGCAGTGACCAGGGACATAGCAATCAGCCCCAGCATTTT
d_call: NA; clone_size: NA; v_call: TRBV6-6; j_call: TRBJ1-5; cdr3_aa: CASSTQGDQPQHF; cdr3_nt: TGTGCCAGCAGTACCCAGGGAGATCAGCCCCAGCATTTT
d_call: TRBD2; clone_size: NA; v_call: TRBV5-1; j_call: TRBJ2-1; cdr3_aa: CASSLGGLAGGRSYNEQFF; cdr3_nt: TGCGCCAGCAGCTTGGGTGGACTAGCGGGAGGGCGCTCCTACAATGAGCAGTTCTTC
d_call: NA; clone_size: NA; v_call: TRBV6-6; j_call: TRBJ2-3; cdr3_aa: CASTDRGSDTQYF; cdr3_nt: TGTGCCAGCACCGACCGGGGGTCAGATACGCAGTATTTT
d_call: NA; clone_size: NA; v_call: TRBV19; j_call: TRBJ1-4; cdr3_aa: CASSPSPRRVNEKLFF; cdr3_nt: TGTGCCAGTAGTCCCTCCCCGCGCCGGGTTAATGAAAAACTGTTTTTT
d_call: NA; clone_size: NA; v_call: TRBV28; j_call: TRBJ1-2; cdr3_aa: CASSLASLYGYTF; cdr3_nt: TGTGCCAGCAGTTTGGCCAGCCTCTATGGCTACACCTTC
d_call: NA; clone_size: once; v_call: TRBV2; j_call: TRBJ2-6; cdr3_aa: CASSEGGLADWANVLTF; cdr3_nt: TGTGCCAGCAGTGAAGGGGGGCTAGCCGACTGGGCCAACGTCCTGACTTTC